This passage covers 12 T cell receptor beta chains from one sample sequenced in a study of beta chain features in type 1 diabetes. Expressed TCRB transcripts were sequenced, since all the RNA that had been isolated was reverse transcribed. Here immunoSEQ multiplex PCR was the method, and the copy in TCRdb shows in-frame clones only, minus some. The sample lists 25,000 to 30,000 clones, 55% to 60% occurring once. These receptors' antigens are unknown. Study-wide results and limits: All four CD4+ subsets from Type 1 diabetes patients carried moderately but significantly shorter TCRB CDR3s.

Specimen: Tregs from blood. These receptor sequences come from a young woman with type 1 diabetes.

This chain connects TRBV5-4 to TRBJ1-3, with D possibly matching TRBD1 (6 bases). Trimming shortened V by 4 bases and J by 0 bases, and 14 bases separated the two germline ends. Germline CDR1 SGHNT, CDR2 YYREEE (reference sequence). This CDR3 region has 16 residues. In nucleotides, the CDR3 is TGTGCCAGCAGCACTACAGGGTCTGCCTCTGGAAACACCATATATTTT. This translates into CASSTTGSASGNTIYF.

The chain uses TRBV7-8 and TRBJ2-6; TRBD2 matches at 11 bases. The germline V gene encodes CDR1 SGHVS and CDR2 FQNEAQ. This CDR3 region has 17 residues. The ends lost 5 bases at V and 1 base at J; junction bases unmatched: 4. CDR3 amino acids: CASSQLAGASGANVLTF. The CDR3 DNA is TGTGCCAGCAGCCAACTAGCGGGAGCTTCTGGGGCCAACGTCCTGACTTTC.

The sample holds a few counts of this clone. DNA of the CDR3: TGTGCCAGCAGCCCGGGAGCGGGAATTGCAGATACGCAGTATTTT. Encoded protein: CASSPGAGIADTQYF. The chain is built from TRBV5-6 and TRBJ2-3, with 7 bases identical to TRBD2. V trimming: 4 bases; J trimming: 4 bases; junction bases outside the gene matches: 9. CDR1 and CDR2 from the germline V gene are SGHDT and YYEEEE. This CDR3 region has 15 residues. The variable domain in full, with the rest retrieved from reference TRBV5-6 and TRBJ2-3, is DAGVTQSPTHLIKTRGQQVTLRCSPKSGHDTVSWYQQALGQGPQFIFQYYEEEERQRGNFPDRFSGHQFPNYSSELNVNALLLGDSALYLCASSPGAGIADTQYFGPGTRLTVL.

Only a few counts were recorded for this clone. The chain has TRBV7-2 and TRBJ2-2, with TRBD1 identical over 10 bases. Looked up from germline, CDR1 is SGHTA and CDR2 is FQGNSA. The CDR3 is made up of 16 amino acids. The ends lost 5 bases at V and 7 bases at J; junction bases unmatched: 10. The CDR3 here is CASSPQTGGGGGELFF. Here the CDR3 DNA reads TGTGCCAGCAGCCCCCAGACAGGGGGCGGGGGCGGGGAGCTGTTTTTT. Full variable domain (remainder filled in from reference TRBV7-2 and TRBJ2-2): GAGVSQSPSNKVTEKGKDVELRCDPISGHTALYWYRQSLGQGLEFLIYFQGNSAPDKSGLPSDRFSAERTGGSVSTLTIQRTQQEDSAVYLCASSPQTGGGGGELFFGEGSRLTVL.

This clone has only a few counts. The chain is built from TRBV6-5 and TRBJ2-3, with 7 bases that match TRBD1. CDR1 and CDR2 (germline): MNHEY, SVGAGI. This CDR3 contains 15 residues. With V trimmed by 5 bases and J by 2 bases, 7 bases remained unmatched. CDR3: CASSLEGQITDTQYF. Here the CDR3 DNA reads TGTGCCAGCAGTCTTGAGGGACAGATCACAGATACGCAGTATTTT.

This chain uses TRBV7-3 with TRBJ2-1, with 11 positions matching TRBD2. Germline loops: CDR1 SGHTA, CDR2 FQGTGA. V trimming: 3 bases; J trimming: 4 bases; junction bases outside the gene matches: 5. The CDR3 sequence is 16 residues long. CDR3 amino acids: CASSLGTSGGYNEQFF. The CDR3 DNA reads as TGTGCCAGCAGCTTGGGGACTAGCGGAGGATACAATGAGCAGTTCTTC.

The V call is TRBV28, the J call TRBJ2-2; D uncertain. The CDR3 has 13 amino acids. CDR1 MDHEN and CDR2 SYDVKM come from the germline V gene. Trimming removed 8 bases at V and 0 bases at J, with 7 bases between. The CDR3: CASRTANTGELFF. As DNA, the CDR3 is TGTGCCAGCCGTACTGCGAACACCGGGGAGCTGTTTTTT.

The V gene is TRBV6-5, the J gene TRBJ2-5; 7 bases fit TRBD2. From germline, CDR1 is MNHEY and CDR2 SVGAGI. Trimming removed 2 bases from V and 5 bases from J; junction bases left unmatched: 5. The CDR3 consists of 14 residues. The CDR3 nucleotides are TGTGCCAGCAGTTACCAGCGGGAATGGGAGACCCAGTACTTC. This codes for CASSYQREWETQYF.

The chain couples TRBV11-2 to TRBJ2-3; tentatively, D is TRBD2 (5 bases). Germline CDR1 and CDR2: SGHAT and FQNNGV. The CDR3 runs to 15 residues. Trimming cost V 4 bases and J 3 bases, with 14 bases left between them. CDR3 in DNA: TGTGCCAGCAGCTCGAGCGGTACCAGGACAGATACGCAGTATTTT. This sequence encodes CASSSSGTRTDTQYF.

The CDR3 loop is CASSLSAPGSFNQPQHF. CDR3 DNA sequence: TGTGCCAGCAGCTTGTCGGCCCCAGGGTCCTTCAATCAGCCCCAGCATTTT. The chain joins TRBV5-6 to TRBJ1-5, with D possibly TRBD1 on 5 matching bases. The CDR3 has 17 residues. Trimming left V 1 base short and J 3 bases short, with 17 bases between. Germline V gene data show CDR1 as SGHDT and CDR2 as YYEEEE. Variable domain in full (rest from reference TRBV5-6 and TRBJ1-5): DAGVTQSPTHLIKTRGQQVTLRCSPKSGHDTVSWYQQALGQGPQFIFQYYEEEERQRGNFPDRFSGHQFPNYSSELNVNALLLGDSALYLCASSLSAPGSFNQPQHFGDGTRLSIL.

This chain joins TRBV7-9 and TRBJ1-1; 7 positions match TRBD1. This CDR3 is built from 14 residues. The junction had 6 bases not matched to a gene; V was cut back by 5 bases and J by 3 bases. Germline assignment: CDR1 SEHNR and CDR2 FQNEAQ (reference sequence). CDR3 coding DNA: TGTGCCAGCAGCCGACAGGGAACGGACACTGAAGCTTTCTTT. It specifies CASSRQGTDTEAFF.

This clone appeared a few times. The CDR3 region is CASNFGGGVLYNEQFF. CDR3 nucleotides: TGTGCCAGCAATTTTGGCGGGGGGGTTCTCTACAATGAGCAGTTCTTC. The chain uses TRBV28 and TRBJ2-1; 9 positions agree with TRBD2. Trimming took 7 bases from V and 3 from J; bases not matched to a gene: 10. The CDR3 sequence is 16 residues long. Per germline, CDR1 MDHEN and CDR2 SYDVKM. The entire variable domain, with the rest obtained from reference TRBV28 and TRBJ2-1, is as follows: DVKVTQSSRYLVKRTGEKVFLECVQDMDHENMFWYRQDPGLGLRLIYFSYDVKMKEKGDIPEGYSVSREKKERFSLILESASTNQTSMYLCASNFGGGVLYNEQFFGPGTRLTVL.